This T cell receptor (beta chain) was captured by sequencing in a study of OX40 agonist ivuxolimab in advanced cancers. CDR1 MGHDK and CDR2 SYGVNS come from the germline V gene. V lost 10 bases and J 5 bases, leaving 17 bases between the germline ends. The CDR3 has 13 amino acids. Repertoires were generated with immunoSEQ multiplex PCR, while TCRdb's copy carries only in-frame clones and drops some. The profile shows 75,000 to 100,000 clones, roughly 87% of them singletons. Sequenced material: CD4+ or CD8+ T cells sorted from blood, taken in a trial of the OX40 agonist ivuxolimab. The source is an adult with an advanced solid tumor such as melanoma, head and neck, liver or kidney cancer. The chain has TRBV25-1 and TRBJ1-1; unclear D gene. CDR3 sequence reads: CATESGSTTEAFF. The CDR3 region has the DNA TGTGCCACTGAAAGCGGTTCTACAACTGAAGCTTTCTTT.